This TCR beta chain was recorded in a study of blood T cell repertoires in COVID-19. Study background: The origin of the acute and convalescent COVID-19 samples was the United States, Italy and Spain. The cDNA or gDNA used as material had been derived from T cells, B-cell-depleted T cells, or PBMCs.

The germline V gene encodes CDR1 LNHDA and CDR2 SQIVND (reference sequence). The CDR3 runs to 13 residues. J was trimmed by 7 bases and V by 4 bases; bases with no gene match: 6. Participants spanned ages about 18 to 95 years and resided in 24 US areas. Only in-frame clones appear in the TCRdb table, and some are missing; sequencing was by immunoSEQ multiplex PCR. The sample records approximately 190,000 clones, about four fifths being singletons. The chain has TRBV19 and TRBJ2-7, with 8 bases that match TRBD1. The clonotype was recovered from a woman aged 25 to 39 who had been exposed to COVID-19. Sequencing was carried out using PBMCs or T cells enriched from blood (not recorded which). DNA of the CDR3: TGTGCCAGTAGTAACGACAGGGGTGGTGAGCAGTACTTC. It encodes CASSNDRGGEQYF.